This T cell receptor (beta chain) was retrieved from a study of blood T cell repertoires in COVID-19. Study at large: There were acute and convalescent COVID-19 samples, and they came from the United States, Italy and Spain. T cells, B-cell-depleted T cells, or PBMCs supplied cDNA or gDNA.

From germline, CDR1 is LGHDT and CDR2 YNNKEL (reference sequence). This CDR3 has 13 residues. V was clipped by 2 bases and J by 7 bases, with 8 bases between them. Per the original data handling: How many nucleated cells were present was estimated from reference gene primer amplification. Produced via immunoSEQ multiplex PCR; TCRdb's table is partial and in-frame only. V, J and clone size are those of that table, while D and trimming were read from the DNA. The table lists about 310,000 clones, more than 70% of them singletons. In this sample, this clone turned up once. Being one base from a much bigger clone, this may be a read error.

This chain uses TRBV3-1 (or the pseudogene TRBV3-2) with TRBJ1-4; D might be TRBD1 (5 bases). The sequence was obtained from a woman aged 45-65 years who had recovered from COVID-19. Sequenced input: peripheral blood. CDR3 coding DNA: TGTGCCAGCAGCCAACAGGGTAGTGAAAAACTGTTTTTT. Translation: CASSQQGSEKLFF.